This is a list of T cell receptor beta chains from one sample in a study of shared clonotypes between healthy human individuals. Sequencing used immunoSEQ multiplex PCR; TCRdb keeps in-frame clones, though not all of them. The data show over 95,000 clones, around two thirds seen once. Material: memory CD8+ T cells sorted from blood. The receptor set was obtained from a young woman in good health. The CDR3 runs from the conserved cysteine through the conserved F or W. Each record gives: D gene, J gene, V gene, clone size, CDR3 protein, CDR3 DNA. D genes are given only for firm matches. For some rows the clone size is stated as once, few or many, or as a class when expanded; others skip it.

d_gene: .
j_gene: TRBJ2-1
v_gene: TRBV7-9
abundance: .
CDR3aa: CASTHVLRLMDEQFF
CDR3nt: TGTGCCAGCACCCATGTATTACGACTCATGGATGAGCAGTTCTTC

d_gene: TRBD2
j_gene: TRBJ2-7
v_gene: TRBV7-9
abundance: .
CDR3aa: CASSLSTSGRAVVYEQYF
CDR3nt: TGTGCCAGCAGCTTGTCGACTAGCGGGAGGGCCGTAGTCTACGAGCAGTACTTC

d_gene: .
j_gene: TRBJ2-7
v_gene: TRBV28
abundance: .
CDR3aa: CASSQQTHSYEQYF
CDR3nt: TGTGCCAGCAGTCAACAGACACATTCCTACGAGCAGTACTTC

d_gene: .
j_gene: TRBJ2-5
v_gene: TRBV5-1
abundance: .
CDR3aa: CASSFRGSAQETQYF
CDR3nt: TGCGCCAGCAGTTTTCGAGGGAGTGCACAGGAGACCCAGTACTTC

d_gene: .
j_gene: TRBJ1-1
v_gene: TRBV20-1
abundance: many
CDR3aa: CSLDENTEAFF
CDR3nt: TGCAGTCTCGACGAGAACACTGAAGCTTTCTTT

d_gene: .
j_gene: TRBJ1-4
v_gene: TRBV25-1
abundance: few
CDR3aa: CASSDLWGQELFF
CDR3nt: TGTGCCAGCAGTGACCTATGGGGACAAGAACTGTTTTTT

d_gene: TRBD1
j_gene: TRBJ2-1
v_gene: TRBV2
abundance: .
CDR3aa: CASSGGQGTNEQFF
CDR3nt: TGTGCCAGCAGTGGGGGACAGGGAACCAATGAGCAGTTCTTC

d_gene: .
j_gene: TRBJ2-5
v_gene: TRBV19
abundance: .
CDR3aa: CASSIMERETQYF
CDR3nt: TGTGCCAGTAGTATAATGGAGCGGGAGACCCAGTACTTC

d_gene: TRBD2
j_gene: TRBJ2-7
v_gene: TRBV29-1
abundance: .
CDR3aa: CSASNLAGGHEQYF
CDR3nt: TGCAGCGCCTCAAATCTAGCGGGAGGACACGAGCAGTACTTC

d_gene: .
j_gene: TRBJ2-7
v_gene: TRBV20-1
abundance: .
CDR3aa: CSAKNADEQYF
CDR3nt: TGCAGTGCTAAAAACGCTGACGAGCAGTACTTC

d_gene: .
j_gene: TRBJ2-7
v_gene: TRBV2
abundance: .
CDR3aa: CASSEGSGDIYEQYF
CDR3nt: TGTGCCAGCAGTGAAGGTTCGGGAGATATCTACGAGCAGTACTTC

d_gene: .
j_gene: TRBJ2-2
v_gene: TRBV25-1
abundance: .
CDR3aa: CASWGPNTGELFF
CDR3nt: TGTGCCAGCTGGGGACCTAACACCGGGGAGCTGTTTTTT

d_gene: TRBD1
j_gene: TRBJ2-1
v_gene: TRBV27
abundance: .
CDR3aa: CASRTGTGAPRYNEQFF
CDR3nt: TGTGCCAGCAGAACCGGGACAGGCGCCCCGAGGTACAATGAGCAGTTCTTC

d_gene: TRBD1
j_gene: TRBJ1-5
v_gene: TRBV6-1
abundance: .
CDR3aa: CASSEGGQILQPQHF
CDR3nt: TGTGCCAGCAGTGAAGGGGGACAGATACTTCAGCCCCAGCATTTT

d_gene: .
j_gene: TRBJ1-5
v_gene: TRBV7-8
abundance: .
CDR3aa: CASSPGRVPNQPQHF
CDR3nt: TGTGCCAGCAGCCCCGGGAGGGTCCCCAATCAGCCCCAGCATTTT

d_gene: .
j_gene: TRBJ2-7
v_gene: TRBV11-2
abundance: .
CDR3aa: CASSLAQGPTYEQYF
CDR3nt: TGTGCCAGCAGCTTAGCCCAGGGGCCAACCTACGAGCAGTACTTC

d_gene: .
j_gene: TRBJ2-1
v_gene: TRBV6-1
abundance: many
CDR3aa: CASSPSGGGYNEQFF
CDR3nt: TGTGCCAGCAGTCCCAGCGGAGGGGGCTACAATGAGCAGTTCTTC

d_gene: .
j_gene: TRBJ1-5
v_gene: TRBV11-2
abundance: .
CDR3aa: CASSLGGRREQPQHF
CDR3nt: TGTGCCAGCAGCTTAGGTGGCAGGAGGGAACAGCCCCAGCATTTT

d_gene: .
j_gene: TRBJ2-1
v_gene: TRBV7-9
abundance: .
CDR3aa: CASSRDNEQFF
CDR3nt: TGTGCCAGCAGCCGGGACAATGAGCAGTTCTTC

d_gene: .
j_gene: TRBJ1-1
v_gene: TRBV2
abundance: .
CDR3aa: CASRPEVWIAFF
CDR3nt: TGTGCCAGCCGCCCCGAAGTATGGATAGCTTTCTTT

d_gene: .
j_gene: TRBJ2-2
v_gene: TRBV28
abundance: .
CDR3aa: CASSPIFETTHYTTGELFF
CDR3nt: TGTGCCAGCAGTCCAATCTTTGAGACGACCCACTACACCACCGGGGAGCTGTTTTTT

d_gene: .
j_gene: TRBJ1-1
v_gene: TRBV2
abundance: .
CDR3aa: CASSEALAAALLNTEAFF
CDR3nt: TGTGCCAGCAGTGAAGCGCTCGCCGCAGCCTTACTTAACACTGAAGCTTTCTTT

d_gene: TRBD1
j_gene: TRBJ1-1
v_gene: TRBV7-9
abundance: .
CDR3aa: CASSLGDSTEAFF
CDR3nt: TGTGCCAGCAGCTTAGGGGACAGCACTGAAGCTTTCTTT

d_gene: TRBD2
j_gene: TRBJ2-7
v_gene: TRBV15
abundance: .
CDR3aa: CATSRDGTSVTGEQYF
CDR3nt: TGTGCCACCAGCAGAGACGGGACTAGCGTTACCGGCGAGCAGTACTTC

d_gene: .
j_gene: TRBJ2-7
v_gene: TRBV28
abundance: .
CDR3aa: CASSLTPTYEQYF
CDR3nt: TGTGCCAGCAGTTTAACACCAACCTACGAGCAGTACTTC

d_gene: .
j_gene: TRBJ2-1
v_gene: TRBV6-5
abundance: .
CDR3aa: CASSYLGGNEQFF
CDR3nt: TGTGCCAGCAGTTATTTAGGAGGGAATGAGCAGTTCTTC

d_gene: .
j_gene: TRBJ2-1
v_gene: TRBV18
abundance: .
CDR3aa: CASSRPVASGRSYNEQFF
CDR3nt: TGTGCCAGCTCACGCCCGGTGGCGAGCGGGCGATCCTACAATGAGCAGTTCTTC